What follows are 21 T cell receptor beta chains derived from one specimen sequenced in a study of shared T cell receptors in the human thymus. Repertoires were generated with immunoSEQ multiplex PCR, while TCRdb's copy carries only in-frame clones and drops some. The data contain over 350,000 clones, roughly 94% of them singletons. Sequencing used thymocytes. Every receptor here comes from a human donor.

This chain links TRBV14 with TRBJ1-2, with TRBD1 matching over 9 bases. Trimming removed 3 bases from V and 8 bases from J; junction bases left unmatched: 19. CDR3 length: 18 amino acids. The germline CDR1 and CDR2 sequences are SGHDN and FVKESK. CDR3 bases: TGTGCCAGCAGCCAGGCGGCGGGACAGGGCCCCGAAGTGAGAGGCTACACCTTC. This sequence encodes CASSQAAGQGPEVRGYTF. Using reference TRBV14 and TRBJ1-2 for the parts outside the CDR3, the full variable domain is EAGVTQFPSHSVIEKGQTVTLRCDPISGHDNLYWYRRVMGKEIKFLLHFVKESKQDESGMPNNRFLAERTGGTYSTLKVQPAELEDSGVYFCASSQAAGQGPEVRGYTFGSGTRLTVV.

CDR3 coding DNA: TGTGCCAGCAGTCTAGCGGGGACCTCCTACGAGCAGTACTTC. Residues: CASSLAGTSYEQYF. The chain employs TRBV6-6 and TRBJ2-7; the match to TRBD2 covers 9 bases. V trimming: 5 bases; J trimming: 0 bases; junction bases outside the gene matches: 2. The CDR3 is made up of 14 amino acids. Germline V gene lookup returns CDR1 MNHNY and CDR2 SVGAGI (reference sequence).

The chain combines TRBV29-1 with TRBJ1-2, with no clear D. The V end lost 8 bases, the J end lost 4 bases, and 14 bases lay between the germline ends. From germline, CDR1 is SQVTM and CDR2 ANQGSEA. The CDR3 is made up of 12 amino acids. CDR3 sequence (DNA): TGCAGCACGGGGTGGATGGGCTATGGCTACACCTTC. Residues: CSTGWMGYGYTF.

The chain recombines TRBV15 with TRBJ2-1; D unclear. The ends were cut back, 1 base at V and 4 bases at J, with 11 bases in the middle. In germline, CDR1 is LNHNV, CDR2 YYDKDF (reference sequence). This CDR3 is 15 amino acids long. This CDR3 reads CATSRAGRIYNEQFF. CDR3 DNA: TGTGCCACCAGCAGAGCGGGCCGAATTTACAATGAGCAGTTCTTC.

The rearrangement links TRBV9 to TRBJ2-5; D ambiguous. The length of the CDR3 is 16 residues. CDR1 is SGDLS and CDR2 is YYNGEE in the germline V gene. The ends were cut back, 4 bases at V and 5 bases at J, with 21 bases in the middle. For the CDR3, the DNA is TGTGCCAGCAGCCCGGTAGGGCCTCGAGTTCGTGAGACCCAGTACTTC. This encodes CASSPVGPRVRETQYF.

The chain carries TRBV28 and TRBJ2-2; 13 bases are shared with TRBD2. V lost 6 bases and J lost 6; bases outside the gene matches: 7. The CDR3 has 16 residues. Germline-derived CDR1 and CDR2 are MDHEN and SYDVKM. CDR3 in DNA: TGTGCCAGCAGCACCACTAGCGGGAGGGCCCCCGGGGAGCTGTTTTTT. It yields the protein CASSTTSGRAPGELFF.

The genes are TRBV4-3 and TRBJ2-1, with 7 positions matching TRBD1. CDR1 LGHNA and CDR2 YSLEER come from the germline V gene. V dropped 1 base and J dropped 4; count of bases not matched to a gene: 7. CDR3 size: 16 residues. The CDR3 sequence: CASSQGSQGDYNEQFF. CDR3 nucleotides: TGCGCCAGCAGCCAAGGGTCCCAGGGGGATTACAATGAGCAGTTCTTC.

The DNA of the CDR3 is TGCGCCAGCAGCCCCGAGGAATACTACGAGCAGTACTTC. This sequence encodes CASSPEEYYEQYF. The gene calls are TRBV4-3 and TRBJ2-7, with D unclear. V lost 4 bases to trimming and J lost 3 bases, with 10 bases between them. CDR1 is LGHNA and CDR2 is YSLEER in the germline V gene. This CDR3 comprises 13 residues.

The chain links TRBV4-3 to TRBJ2-7; the D gene could be TRBD1 or TRBD2 (5 bases each). This CDR3 is built from 14 residues. Looked up from germline, CDR1 is LGHNA and CDR2 is YSLEER. The V gene lost 0 bases and the J gene lost 7 bases, with 13 bases spanning the gap. Here the CDR3 reads CASSQDRGPSEQYF. CDR3 nucleotide sequence: TGCGCCAGCAGCCAAGACCGGGGACCTTCGGAGCAGTACTTC.

The chain joins TRBV5-1 to TRBJ2-7, with TRBD2 matching over 7 bases. The CDR3 is made up of 16 amino acids. Germline V CDR1 and CDR2: SGHRS, YFSETQ. With 3 bases clipped from V and 3 bases from J, the junction kept 12 bases outside the gene matches. The CDR3 protein is CASSSLAGALYYEQYF. The CDR3 coding sequence is TGCGCCAGCAGCTCCTTAGCGGGCGCCCTCTACTACGAGCAGTACTTC. Supplemented by reference TRBV5-1 and TRBJ2-7, the full variable domain reads KAGVTQTPRYLIKTRGQQVTLSCSPISGHRSVSWYQQTPGQGLQFLFEYFSETQRNKGNFPGRFSGRQFSNSRSEMNVSTLELGDSALYLCASSSLAGALYYEQYFGPGTRLTVT.

The J gene is TRBJ1-4, the V gene TRBV25-1; no reliable D call. The length of the CDR3 is 17 residues. Trimming shortened V by 8 bases and J by 0 bases, and 19 bases separated the two germline ends. Germline assignment: CDR1 MGHDK and CDR2 SYGVNS. This chain's CDR3 is CASGLRREKSTNEKLFF. DNA for the CDR3: TGTGCCAGCGGACTAAGGAGGGAGAAATCAACTAATGAAAAACTGTTTTTT.

The chain recombines TRBV2 with TRBJ2-1; D may be TRBD1 or TRBD2 (5 bases each). Germline loops: CDR1 SNHLY, CDR2 FYNNEI. The V end lost 10 bases, the J end lost 1 base, and 14 bases lay between the germline ends. The length of the CDR3 is 14 residues. In nucleotides, the CDR3 is TGTGCCACCCTCGCTTGGGGGTCCTACAATGAGCAGTTCTTC. Translated, it gives CATLAWGSYNEQFF.

J is TRBJ1-4 and V is TRBV28, with D hard to call. CDR3 length: 15 residues. The V end was cut by 5 bases, the J end by 5 bases, with 15 bases between. The germline gives CDR1 MDHEN, CDR2 SYDVKM. The CDR3 DNA reads as TGTGCCAGCAGTACTGATTGGCTTGCCAATGAAAAACTGTTTTTT. As protein: CASSTDWLANEKLFF.

In its sample, this clone was seen a few times. The V and J genes are TRBV7-6 and TRBJ2-2, with TRBD1 matching over 8 bases. The J segment lost 5 bases and the V segment lost 1 base, leaving 9 bases of the junction unmatched. CDR1 is SGHVS, CDR2 FNYEAQ, per germline. This CDR3 comprises 17 residues. In DNA form, the CDR3 reads TGTGCCAGCAGCTTAGTTGGACAGGGCGGATGGACCGGGGAGCTGTTTTTT. This codes for CASSLVGQGGWTGELFF.

As DNA, the CDR3 is TGTGCCAGCAGATGGGGACAGTTTAATGAAAAACTGTTTTTT. Protein: CASRWGQFNEKLFF. The chain is built from TRBV28 and TRBJ1-4; 7 bases line up with TRBD1. J was trimmed by 4 bases and V by 6 bases; bases with no gene match: 5. The CDR3 is 14 residues long. Germline values: CDR1 MDHEN, CDR2 SYDVKM.

This sequence joins TRBV5-6 and TRBJ2-1; D may be TRBD1 (5 bases). V gave up 3 bases and J gave up 0 bases, with 13 bases separating them. The CDR3 sequence is 16 residues long. Germline V lookup: CDR1 SGHDT, CDR2 YYEEEE. Written as DNA, the CDR3 is TGTGCCAGCAGCTCGGACACAGAGAGCTCCTACAATGAGCAGTTCTTC. Translated: CASSSDTESSYNEQFF.

The rearrangement joins TRBV12-5 to TRBJ2-5; 13 positions agree with TRBD2. This CDR3 comprises 19 residues. Germline V CDR1 and CDR2: LGHNT, FRNRAP. V lost 2 bases and J lost 4; bases outside the gene matches: 13. For the CDR3, the DNA is TGTGCTAGTGGTTTGTTCAACGCGACTAGCGGGAGGTCGAGAGAGACCCAGTACTTC. Protein sequence: CASGLFNATSGRSRETQYF.

V and J are TRBV7-3 and TRBJ2-3; D is uncertain. Germline CDR1 and CDR2: SGHTA and FQGTGA. This CDR3 has 13 residues. The ends were cut back, 2 bases at V and 1 base at J, with 4 bases in the middle. This chain's CDR3 is CASSLGGTDTQYF. CDR3 DNA: TGTGCCAGCAGCTTAGGGGGCACAGATACGCAGTATTTT.

The chain combines TRBV7-2 with TRBJ2-2; D is perhaps TRBD2 (5 bases). The CDR3 consists of 14 residues. Between the trimmed V and J ends, which lost 2 bases and 5 bases, there was a span of 9 bases. Germline V gene data show CDR1 as SGHTA and CDR2 as FQGNSA. CDR3 nucleotide sequence: TGTGCCAGCAGCTTATCGGGAAAGACCGGGGAGCTGTTTTTT. Translating it yields CASSLSGKTGELFF.

The rearrangement links TRBV5-1 to TRBJ2-7; 7 nucleotides line up with TRBD1. CDR1 and CDR2 (germline): SGHRS, YFSETQ. This CDR3 region has 15 residues. V lost 2 bases to trimming and J lost 3 bases; unmatched junction nucleotides: 8. In DNA, the CDR3 is TGCGCCAGCAGCTTAACCGGGACAGCCGTCTACGAGCAGTACTTC. Translation: CASSLTGTAVYEQYF.

The chain is built from TRBV28 and TRBJ1-2, with 8 bases fitting TRBD1. Germline V gives CDR1 MDHEN, CDR2 SYDVKM. The CDR3 length is 15 residues. V shed 3 bases and J 5 bases; nucleotides not matched to a gene: 8. The DNA of the CDR3 is TGTGCCAGCAGTTTTACAGGGGGTATTTATTATGGCTACACCTTC. It specifies CASSFTGGIYYGYTF.